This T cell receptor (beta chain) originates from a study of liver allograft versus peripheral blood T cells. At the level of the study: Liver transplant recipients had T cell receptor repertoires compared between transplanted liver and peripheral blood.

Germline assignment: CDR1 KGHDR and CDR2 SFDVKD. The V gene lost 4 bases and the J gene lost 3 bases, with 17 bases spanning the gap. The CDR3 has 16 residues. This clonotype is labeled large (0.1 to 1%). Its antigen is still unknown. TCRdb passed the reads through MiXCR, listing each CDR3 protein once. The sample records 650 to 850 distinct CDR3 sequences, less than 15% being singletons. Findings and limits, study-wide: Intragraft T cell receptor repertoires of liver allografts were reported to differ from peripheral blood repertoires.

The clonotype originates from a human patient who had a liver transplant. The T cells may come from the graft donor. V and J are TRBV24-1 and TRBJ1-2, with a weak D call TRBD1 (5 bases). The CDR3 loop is CATSDPARDGDYGYTF. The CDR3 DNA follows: TGTGCCACCAGTGACCCTGCCCGGGACGGGGACTATGGCTACACCTTC.